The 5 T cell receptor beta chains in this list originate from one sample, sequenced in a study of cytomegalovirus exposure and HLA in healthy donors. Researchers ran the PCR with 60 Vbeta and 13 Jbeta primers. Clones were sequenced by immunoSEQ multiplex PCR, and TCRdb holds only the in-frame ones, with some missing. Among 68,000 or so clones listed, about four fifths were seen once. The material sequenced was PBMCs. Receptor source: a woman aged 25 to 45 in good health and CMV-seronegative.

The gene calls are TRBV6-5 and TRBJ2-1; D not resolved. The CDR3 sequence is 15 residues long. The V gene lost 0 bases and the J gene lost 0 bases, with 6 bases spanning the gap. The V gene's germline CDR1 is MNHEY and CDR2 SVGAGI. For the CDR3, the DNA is TGTGCCAGCAGTTACTCGCGTAACTCCTACAATGAGCAGTTCTTC. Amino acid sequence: CASSYSRNSYNEQFF.

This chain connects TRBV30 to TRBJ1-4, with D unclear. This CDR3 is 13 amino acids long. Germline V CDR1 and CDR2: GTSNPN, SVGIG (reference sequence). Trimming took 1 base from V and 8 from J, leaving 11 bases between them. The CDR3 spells CAWSGRLGEKLFF. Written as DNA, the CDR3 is TGTGCCTGGAGTGGAAGGTTGGGCGAAAAACTGTTTTTT.

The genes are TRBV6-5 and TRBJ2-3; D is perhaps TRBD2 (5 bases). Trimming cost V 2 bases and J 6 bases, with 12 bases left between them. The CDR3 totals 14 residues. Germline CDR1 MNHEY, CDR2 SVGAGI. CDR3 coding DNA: TGTGCCAGCAGTTACCTGGGCCAGCGGGATACGCAGTATTTT. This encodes CASSYLGQRDTQYF.

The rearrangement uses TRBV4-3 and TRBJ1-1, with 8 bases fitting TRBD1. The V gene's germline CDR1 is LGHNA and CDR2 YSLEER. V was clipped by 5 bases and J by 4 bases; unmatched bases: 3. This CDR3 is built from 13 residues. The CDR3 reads CASSRTGGTEAFF. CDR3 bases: TGCGCCAGCAGCAGAACAGGGGGCACTGAAGCTTTCTTT.

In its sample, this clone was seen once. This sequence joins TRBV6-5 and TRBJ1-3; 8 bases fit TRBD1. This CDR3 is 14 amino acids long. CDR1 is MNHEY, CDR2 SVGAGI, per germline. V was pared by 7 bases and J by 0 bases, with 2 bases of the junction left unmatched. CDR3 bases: TGTGCCAGCAAAACAGGGGGCTCTGGAAACACCATATATTTT. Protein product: CASKTGGSGNTIYF.